The 16 T cell receptor beta chains listed next were all sequenced from one sample in a study of blood T cell repertoires in COVID-19. TCRdb's table, derived via immunoSEQ multiplex PCR, lists solely in-frame clones and lacks some. The table has about 210,000 clones, 75% to 90% seen once. Sequencing used PBMCs or T cells enriched from blood (not recorded which). Receptors originate from a man between 40 and 49 years old who had recovered from COVID-19.

The chain joins TRBV2 to TRBJ1-1, with 7 bases matching TRBD1. The germline CDR1 and CDR2 sequences are SNHLY and FYNNEI. The CDR3 runs 13 residues. Unmatched junction bases numbered 7, after V lost 6 bases and J lost 6 bases. CDR3 sequence (DNA): TGTGCCAGCAGATACAGGGGTTCCCCTGAAGCTTTCTTT. Protein sequence: CASRYRGSPEAFF.

This clone came up once. The chain uses TRBV4-3 and TRBJ2-3; TRBD2 matches at 8 bases. Per the germline V gene, CDR1 is LGHNA and CDR2 is YSLEER. V lost 1 base and J lost 0; bases outside the gene matches: 9. The CDR3 is made up of 18 amino acids. The CDR3 sequence is CASSQVVSGISSTDTQYF. In DNA form, the CDR3 reads TGCGCCAGCAGCCAAGTTGTTAGCGGGATCTCTAGCACAGATACGCAGTATTTT.

CDR3 sequence: CASSPPGTGVGWTEAFF. CDR3 DNA sequence: TGTGCCAGCAGTCCTCCCGGGACAGGGGTAGGGTGGACTGAAGCTTTCTTT. The chain is built from TRBV28 and TRBJ1-1; 10 bases line up with TRBD1. CDR1 MDHEN and CDR2 SYDVKM come from the germline V gene. The V gene end was trimmed by 5 bases and the J gene end by 5 bases; junction bases not matched to a gene: 14. This CDR3 is 17 amino acids long.

The J gene is TRBJ1-2, the V gene TRBV9, with 9 bases fitting TRBD1. Germline V gene data show CDR1 as SGDLS and CDR2 as YYNGEE. This CDR3 is 16 amino acids long. V shed 7 bases, J shed 3 bases, and the junction held 13 bases outside the gene matches. The DNA for the CDR3 is TGTGCCAGCCGTCCGGGACAGGGCTCCTCTTACTATGGCTACACCTTC. This codes for CASRPGQGSSYYGYTF.

This clone appeared a single time. V usage is TRBV19 and J usage is TRBJ1-1; no reliable D call. V lost 7 bases and J 0 bases, leaving 12 bases between the germline ends. Germline values: CDR1 LNHDA, CDR2 SQIVND (reference sequence). CDR3 length equals 14 residues. CDR3 residues: CASTPVSMNTEAFF. The CDR3 DNA is TGTGCCAGTACCCCGGTATCCATGAACACTGAAGCTTTCTTT.

The rearrangement joins TRBV5-4 to TRBJ2-7, with D maybe TRBD1 (6 bases). Germline V gene sequence: CDR1 SGHNT, CDR2 YYREEE (reference sequence). CDR3 size: 13 residues. V dropped 2 bases and J dropped 2 bases, with 8 bases sitting between them. CDR3 residues: CASSLQGPYEQYF. The CDR3 nucleotides are TGTGCCAGCAGCTTACAGGGACCCTACGAGCAGTACTTC.

The V call is TRBV7-9, the J call TRBJ2-2; 11 bases match TRBD2. CDR1 is SEHNR, CDR2 FQNEAQ, per germline (reference sequence). This CDR3 is 16 amino acids long. Losses at the gene ends were 0 bases for V and 6 bases for J; bases not matched to a gene: 3. The CDR3, as DNA: TGTGCCAGCAGCTTAGCTCCGGGACTAGCGGCCGGGGAGCTGTTTTTT. It specifies CASSLAPGLAAGELFF.

The V call is TRBV11-3, the J call TRBJ2-2, with 7 nucleotides matching TRBD1. The CDR3 spans 15 residues. V dropped 4 bases and J dropped 5; count of bases not matched to a gene: 7. The germline V gene encodes CDR1 SGHNT and CDR2 YENEEA. CDR3 amino acids: CASSSRDSDTGELFF. Written as DNA, the CDR3 is TGTGCCAGCAGCTCCCGGGACAGTGATACCGGGGAGCTGTTTTTT. Based on the CDR3 plus reference TRBV11-3 and TRBJ2-2, the full variable domain is EAGVVQSPRYKIIEKKQPVAFWCNPISGHNTLYWYLQNLGQGPELLIRYENEEAVDDSQLPKDRFSAERLKGVDSTLKIQPAELGDSAVYLCASSSRDSDTGELFFGEGSRLTVL.

This clone was counted between two and nine times. The rearrangement joins TRBV27 to TRBJ2-5; D not certain. CDR3 length equals 14 residues. The germline V gene encodes CDR1 MNHEY and CDR2 SMNVEV (reference sequence). V was pared by 5 bases and J by 5 bases, with 15 bases between. Here the CDR3 reads CASSASPRWETQYF. In DNA form, the CDR3 reads TGTGCCAGCAGTGCGTCGCCTCGTTGGGAGACCCAGTACTTC.

V gene TRBV30 combines with J gene TRBJ2-1; 12 bases fit TRBD2. Looked up from germline, CDR1 is GTSNPN and CDR2 is SVGIG (reference sequence). The CDR3 is 17 amino acids. J was trimmed by 9 bases and V by 6 bases; bases with no gene match: 18. CDR3 protein: CACSKRILAGGWGEQFF. In DNA, the CDR3 is TGTGCCTGTTCCAAACGTATACTAGCGGGAGGATGGGGTGAGCAGTTCTTC.

This sequence joins TRBV24-1 and TRBJ2-1; 11 positions match TRBD1. The V segment lost 3 bases and the J segment 9 bases; nucleotides outside the gene matches: 6. Germline assignment: CDR1 KGHDR and CDR2 SFDVKD. The CDR3 runs to 15 residues. As DNA, the CDR3 is TGTGCCACCAGTGATACCGGACAGGGGGCCGGTGAGCAGTTCTTC. It codes for CATSDTGQGAGEQFF.

This sequence joins TRBV27 and TRBJ2-3, with D maybe TRBD2 (6 bases). Germline V gives CDR1 MNHEY, CDR2 SMNVEV (reference sequence). The V and J ends lost 3 bases and 1 base respectively, with 8 bases between them. The CDR3 consists of 14 residues. The CDR3 nucleotides are TGTGCCAGCAGTTTCGCTAGCGGCACAGATACGCAGTATTTT. Its translation: CASSFASGTDTQYF.

The count of this clone is one. In DNA, the CDR3 is TGTGCCAGCAGTCTCGACACGAACACTGAAGCTTTCTTT. Protein sequence: CASSLDTNTEAFF. This chain joins TRBV6-5 and TRBJ1-1; D call uncertain. This CDR3 spans 13 amino acids. Germline CDR1 and CDR2: MNHEY and SVGAGI. Trimming pared 5 bases from V and 1 base from J, leaving 8 bases between.

This CDR3 is CSVEGEGETQYF. As DNA, the CDR3 is TGCAGCGTTGAAGGGGAGGGGGAGACCCAGTACTTC. The J gene is TRBJ2-5, the V gene TRBV29-1; 7 nucleotides align to TRBD2. Trimming took 1 base from V and 5 from J; bases not matched to a gene: 1. The CDR3 has 12 amino acids. Germline V gene data show CDR1 as SQVTM and CDR2 as ANQGSEA.

J is TRBJ1-2 and V is TRBV19; 7 bases are a match to TRBD1. CDR3 length: 13 residues. Trimming took 5 bases from V and 2 from J; bases not matched to a gene: 2. Germline V lookup: CDR1 LNHDA, CDR2 SQIVND (reference sequence). CDR3 DNA: TGTGCCAGTAGTGGGACAGAGAACTATGGCTACACCTTC. It encodes CASSGTENYGYTF.

The rearrangement joins TRBV27 to TRBJ1-5, with D hard to call. From germline, CDR1 is MNHEY and CDR2 SMNVEV (reference sequence). This CDR3 is built from 12 residues. The V end was cut by 4 bases, the J end by 5 bases, with 6 bases between. The CDR3 bases are TGTGCCAGCAGTTCCCCCGATCAGCCCCAGCATTTT. It codes for CASSSPDQPQHF.